A selection of T cell receptor beta chains follows, all from one sample in a study of human T cells and chemical hapten exposure. Each CDR3 protein is one row after TCRdb ran MiXCR on the RACE reads. Of over 35,000 distinct CDR3 sequences listed, approximately 11% are singletons. The sample consisted of whole blood, taken in connection with sensitization to the hapten diphenylcyclopropenone (DPC). These TCRs come from a woman aged 35 to 49 with alopecia areata. Some clones in this sample may be carry-over from other donors' samples. The CDR3 runs from the conserved cysteine through the conserved F or W. The D gene is left open where the match is weak. Expanded clones get a size class; other rows say once, few or many, or leave the size out.

CDR3: CASSPFGLEETQYF
DNA: TGTGCCAGCAGTCCGTTCGGACTAGAAGAGACCCAGTACTTC
D: TRBD2
V: TRBV12-3/TRBV12-4
J: TRBJ2-5
size: .

CDR3: CASTPGGGHREAFF
DNA: TGTGCCAGCACACCAGGGGGCGGCCACCGGGAAGCTTTCTTT
D: TRBD1
V: TRBV28
J: TRBJ1-1
size: many

CDR3: CASFDAGTGYTEAFF
DNA: TGTGCCAGCTTTGACGCCGGGACAGGGTACACTGAAGCTTTCTTT
D: TRBD1
V: TRBV28
J: TRBJ1-1
size: .

CDR3: CASSYYTGTGGTDTQYF
DNA: TGTGCCAGCAGTTACTACACCGGGACTGGAGGGACAGATACGCAGTATTTT
D: .
V: TRBV28
J: TRBJ2-3
size: few

CDR3: CASSDLRYNEQFF
DNA: TGTGCCAGCAGTGACCTTCGGTACAATGAGCAGTTCTTC
D: .
V: TRBV2
J: TRBJ2-1
size: once

CDR3: CASSQIPDGYGYTF
DNA: TGCGCCAGCAGCCAGATCCCCGACGGCTATGGCTACACCTTC
D: .
V: TRBV4-3
J: TRBJ1-2
size: many

CDR3: CASSFQRGGAYEQFF
DNA: TGTGCCAGCAGTTTCCAGCGGGGGGGTGCGTATGAGCAGTTCTTC
D: TRBD2
V: TRBV28
J: TRBJ2-1
size: few

CDR3: CASSHSPFADRVHSYEQYF
DNA: TGTGCCAGCAGCCATTCCCCGTTTGCGGACAGGGTCCACTCCTACGAGCAGTACTTC
D: TRBD1
V: TRBV11-3
J: TRBJ2-7
size: few

CDR3: CAIAGGADNEQFF
DNA: TGTGCCATCGCGGGAGGTGCGGACAATGAGCAGTTCTTC
D: TRBD2
V: TRBV10-3
J: TRBJ2-1
size: once

CDR3: CSGRTGTNEKLFF
DNA: TGCAGCGGGAGGACAGGGACAAATGAAAAACTGTTTTTT
D: TRBD1
V: TRBV29-1
J: TRBJ1-4
size: many

CDR3: CASSPHRAGNEKLFF
DNA: TGTGCCAGCAGCCCGCACAGGGCCGGTAATGAAAAACTGTTTTTT
D: .
V: TRBV7-2
J: TRBJ1-4
size: .

CDR3: CASSQRLADYEQYF
DNA: TGTGCCAGCAGCCAACGGCTAGCGGACTACGAGCAGTACTTC
D: TRBD2
V: TRBV3-1
J: TRBJ2-7
size: .

CDR3: CASSRQGGYSGANVLTF
DNA: TGTGCCAGCAGCCGACAGGGGGGATACTCTGGGGCCAACGTCCTGACTTTC
D: TRBD1
V: TRBV2
J: TRBJ2-6
size: many

CDR3: CASSFRTVNTEAFF
DNA: TGTGCCAGCAGTTTCCGGACGGTGAACACTGAAGCTTTCTTT
D: .
V: TRBV12-3/TRBV12-4
J: TRBJ1-1
size: many

CDR3: CASISYNEQFF
DNA: TGTGCCAGCATTAGTTACAATGAGCAGTTCTTC
D: .
V: TRBV28
J: TRBJ2-1
size: many

CDR3: CSAIRQPGTDTQYF
DNA: TGCAGTGCCATCCGGCAGCCGGGCACAGATACGCAGTATTTT
D: .
V: TRBV20-1
J: TRBJ2-3
size: .

CDR3: CASREGAAKNIQYF
DNA: TGTGCCAGCCGTGAGGGGGCGGCCAAAAACATTCAGTACTTC
D: TRBD1
V: TRBV28
J: TRBJ2-4
size: .

CDR3: CASSFEVWGARDTEAFF
DNA: TGTGCCAGCAGTTTTGAGGTGTGGGGGGCGAGGGACACTGAAGCTTTCTTT
D: .
V: TRBV28
J: TRBJ1-1
size: .

CDR3: CASSHPQGSGANVLTF
DNA: TGCGCCAGCAGCCATCCGCAGGGGTCTGGGGCCAACGTCCTGACTTTC
D: .
V: TRBV5-1
J: TRBJ2-6
size: .

CDR3: CARSGRTYEQYF
DNA: TGTGCCAGAAGTGGGCGGACCTACGAGCAGTACTTC
D: .
V: TRBV12-3/TRBV12-4
J: TRBJ2-7
size: .

CDR3: CASGRGTSSHEQYF
DNA: TGTGCCAGCGGGCGGGGGACTAGCTCCCACGAGCAGTACTTC
D: TRBD2
V: TRBV27
J: TRBJ2-7
size: few

CDR3: CASSLEGSPQETQYF
DNA: TGCGCCAGCAGCTTGGAGGGTAGTCCTCAAGAGACCCAGTACTTC
D: .
V: TRBV5-1
J: TRBJ2-5
size: .

CDR3: CASSPPGGPTGELFF
DNA: TGTGCCAGCAGCCCCCCGGGGGGGCCCACCGGGGAGCTGTTTTTT
D: TRBD2
V: TRBV7-9
J: TRBJ2-2
size: .

CDR3: CASSQDQGINNQPQHF
DNA: TGCGCCAGCAGCCAAGATCAGGGCATTAACAATCAGCCCCAGCATTTT
D: .
V: TRBV4-3
J: TRBJ1-5
size: many

CDR3: CASSVASGSREQYF
DNA: TGTGCCAGCAGCGTAGCTAGCGGGAGTCGCGAGCAGTACTTC
D: TRBD2
V: TRBV9
J: TRBJ2-7
size: many

CDR3: CASSLTSPHTDTQYF
DNA: TGTGCCAGCAGTTTAACTAGCCCCCACACAGATACGCAGTATTTT
D: .
V: TRBV28
J: TRBJ2-3
size: few

CDR3: CASSLDHNQPQHF
DNA: TGTGCCAGCAGCTTAGATCACAATCAGCCCCAGCATTTT
D: .
V: TRBV7-2
J: TRBJ1-5
size: .

CDR3: CASSYSMGDAYEQYF
DNA: TGTGCCAGCAGTTACAGCATGGGAGATGCCTACGAGCAGTACTTC
D: .
V: TRBV6-5
J: TRBJ2-7
size: .

CDR3: CASSPIGGGGQPQHF
DNA: TGTGCCAGCTCACCAATAGGGGGAGGCGGTCAGCCCCAGCATTTT
D: .
V: TRBV18
J: TRBJ1-5
size: many